This TCR beta chain derives from a study of blood T cells in healthy people across ages. V lost 0 bases and J lost 8, with 4 bases in between. Germline V gene sequence: CDR1 SGDLS, CDR2 YYNGEE. CDR3 length equals 11 residues. Study results and caveats: CMV status of donors was not determined, possibly confounding expanded clonotype changes.

For the second PCR, which ran for roughly 6 to 12 cycles, a sample-barcoded 5' primer and a J-beta primer mix were used. One entry per CDR3 protein, called by TCRdb with MiXCR from the 5' RACE reads. The table has 1.2 million to 1.5 million distinct CDR3 sequences, 55% to 75% seen once. Of note for this clonotype: The antigen is unknown.

The sample consisted of blood. The clonotype originates from a young man in good health. The rearrangement links TRBV9 to TRBJ2-3; D uncertain. This CDR3 is CASSVGSTQYF. CDR3 DNA: TGTGCCAGCAGCGTAGGTAGTACGCAGTATTTT.